The 17 T cell receptor beta chains reported below all come from one sample, sequenced in a study of T cell changes during pregnancy in multiple sclerosis. Measured with immunoSEQ multiplex PCR; TCRdb has only the in-frame clones, and not every one. The sample has tens of thousands of clones; around 96% are singletons. This sample comprised peripheral blood, obtained in the second trimester of pregnancy. These receptors were taken from a female donor with multiple sclerosis, enrolled in a pregnancy study.

The gene calls are TRBV4-1 and TRBJ1-4, with D uncertain. The germline CDR1 and CDR2 sequences are MGHRA and YSYEKL. This CDR3 has 15 amino acids. Trimming left V 0 bases short and J 4 bases short, with 9 bases between. The CDR3 nucleotides are TGCGCCAGCAGCCAAGATGAGCAGGTTAATGAAAAACTGTTTTTT. Translating it yields CASSQDEQVNEKLFF.

In its sample, this clone was seen once. The CDR3 is CASSLQGGTDTQYF. As DNA, the CDR3 is TGTGCCAGCAGCTTGCAGGGTGGCACAGATACGCAGTATTTT. V is TRBV5-4 and J is TRBJ2-3, with D perhaps matching TRBD1 (5 bases). The germline V and J ends were trimmed by 1 base and 1 base, with 7 bases remaining between them. Germline lookup yields CDR1 SGHNT and CDR2 YYREEE (reference sequence). The CDR3 has 14 amino acids.

The rearrangement links TRBV9 to TRBJ1-1, with 12 bases aligning to TRBD1. The CDR3 sequence is 16 residues long. V gave up 4 bases and J gave up 3 bases; unmatched junction bases: 7. The germline CDR1 and CDR2 sequences are SGDLS and YYNGEE. CDR3: CASSPRDRGLDTEAFF. The CDR3 region has the DNA TGTGCCAGCAGCCCCCGGGACAGGGGGCTCGACACTGAAGCTTTCTTT.

The J gene is TRBJ2-5, the V gene TRBV5-5, with D possibly matching TRBD1 (6 bases). This CDR3 region has 15 residues. Between the trimmed V and J ends, which lost 4 bases and 5 bases, there was a span of 18 bases. CDR1 is SGHKS, CDR2 YYEKEE, per germline (reference sequence). The chain's CDR3 is CASSPGTPQEETQYF. In DNA, the CDR3 is TGTGCCAGCAGCCCCGGGACACCCCAGGAGGAGACCCAGTACTTC.

The chain uses TRBV5-1 and TRBJ2-2; TRBD1 agrees at 9 bases. This CDR3 is built from 15 residues. Germline trimming cut 4 bases from V and 4 bases from J; bases unmatched to any gene: 5. The germline V gene encodes CDR1 SGHRS and CDR2 YFSETQ. CDR3 bases: TGCGCCAGCAGCAAAGACAGGGGGAGCACCGGGGAGCTGTTTTTT. Translating gives CASSKDRGSTGELFF.

The V and J genes are TRBV15 and TRBJ2-1; 9 positions agree with TRBD2. Germline V CDR1 and CDR2: LNHNV, YYDKDF (reference sequence). Unmatched junction bases numbered 10, after V lost 1 base and J lost 6 bases. The CDR3 runs 17 residues. CDR3 in amino acids: CATSRVGGAGGLNEQFF. The CDR3 nucleotides are TGTGCCACCAGCAGAGTAGGTGGAGCGGGAGGACTCAATGAGCAGTTCTTC.

The chain joins TRBV7-9 to TRBJ1-2; 7 bases are a match to TRBD1. V lost 3 bases to trimming and J lost 8 bases; unmatched junction nucleotides: 3. Germline CDR1 reads SEHNR; CDR2 reads FQNEAQ (reference sequence). The CDR3 covers 12 residues. CDR3 loop: CASSFDRDGYTF. The CDR3 DNA sequence: TGTGCCAGCAGCTTCGACAGGGACGGCTACACCTTC.

CDR3 protein: CASSYPEKPQYF. The CDR3 nucleotides are TGTGCCAGCAGTTACCCCGAGAAGCCCCAGTACTTC. The chain combines TRBV6-6 with TRBJ2-5; D unclear. There are 12 residues in the CDR3. Per the germline V gene, CDR1 is MNHNY and CDR2 is SVGAGI (reference sequence). The V end was cut by 2 bases, the J end by 9 bases, with 10 bases between.

This clone was observed a single time. The chain recombines TRBV4-1 with TRBJ2-1, with no clear D. V lost 0 bases and J 0 bases, leaving 9 bases between the germline ends. CDR1 and CDR2 from the germline V gene are MGHRA and YSYEKL. The length of the CDR3 is 16 residues. CDR3 coding DNA: TGCGCCAGCAGCCAAGACCTCGGTCTCTCCTACAATGAGCAGTTCTTC. Amino acid sequence: CASSQDLGLSYNEQFF.

This chain connects TRBV5-8 to TRBJ1-3; D possibly corresponds to TRBD1 (6 bases). Germline V gene sequence: CDR1 SGHTS, CDR2 YDEGEE. Trimming pared 1 base from V and 7 bases from J, leaving 6 bases between. The CDR3 totals 12 residues. CDR3 region: CASSLRGNTIYF. The CDR3 DNA is TGTGCCAGCAGCTTGAGGGGGAACACCATATATTTT.

The gene calls are TRBV4-1 and TRBJ2-3; no clear D gene. The length of the CDR3 is 14 residues. V lost 3 bases, J lost 4 bases, and 11 bases lay in between. The germline CDR1 and CDR2 sequences are MGHRA and YSYEKL. The CDR3 here is CASSQSAIADTQYF. In DNA form, the CDR3 reads TGCGCCAGCAGCCAGTCCGCAATAGCAGATACGCAGTATTTT.

The chain carries TRBV10-3 and TRBJ2-5, with 7 bases matching TRBD2. With V trimmed by 5 bases and J by 5 bases, 8 bases remained unmatched. Germline CDR1 ENHRY, CDR2 SYGVKD. This CDR3 has 14 residues. The CDR3 DNA sequence: TGTGCCATCAGTAGCGGGGCCTCCGCGGAGACCCAGTACTTC. Translating gives CAISSGASAETQYF.

This clone was detected only once. The chain carries TRBV4-2 and TRBJ2-2, with 9 bases identical to TRBD2. The germline gives CDR1 LGHNA, CDR2 YNFKEQ. The CDR3 loop spans 16 amino acids. V was clipped by 0 bases and J by 6 bases; unmatched bases: 5. The CDR3 loop reads CASSQDSAGGPGELFF. The DNA of the CDR3 is TGTGCCAGCAGCCAAGATTCCGCGGGGGGGCCCGGGGAGCTGTTTTTT.

The chain uses TRBV2 and TRBJ1-4, with a possible D match to TRBD1 (5 bases). V lost 4 bases to trimming and J lost 7 bases, with 16 bases between them. The germline V gene encodes CDR1 SNHLY and CDR2 FYNNEI. This CDR3 is built from 15 residues. CDR3 in amino acids: CASSGEDTIGEKLFF. As DNA, the CDR3 is TGTGCCAGCAGTGGAGAGGACACCATCGGTGAAAAACTGTTTTTT.

This clone was seen once. The chain combines TRBV11-1 with TRBJ2-1; no definite D call. The germline gives CDR1 SGHAT, CDR2 FQDESV (reference sequence). Trimming stripped 1 base from V and 8 bases from J, with 6 bases between. The CDR3 has 12 amino acids. Here the CDR3 DNA reads TGTGCCAGCAGCTTAGTTAGCCATGAGCAGTTCTTC. Its protein is CASSLVSHEQFF.

The chain combines TRBV2 with TRBJ2-5; tentatively, D is TRBD2 (6 bases). Trimming removed 5 bases at V and 5 bases at J, with 9 bases between. This CDR3 spans 12 amino acids. Germline values: CDR1 SNHLY, CDR2 FYNNEI. As DNA, the CDR3 is TGTGCCAGCAGTAGACTAGAGGAGACCCAGTACTTC. Its translation is CASSRLEETQYF.

The chain employs TRBV5-1 and TRBJ1-1; D unclear. The germline V gene encodes CDR1 SGHRS and CDR2 YFSETQ. The CDR3 is 14 residues long. V was trimmed by 4 bases and J by 4 bases, leaving 14 bases between them. CDR3 protein: CASSHSTGSTEAFF. Here the CDR3 DNA reads TGCGCCAGCAGCCACAGCACGGGGAGCACTGAAGCTTTCTTT.